The clone carrying this TCR beta chain was recorded a few times. Its antigen is as yet unknown. Specified treatment: randomized to nivolumab then ipilimumab (arm A) or the reverse (arm B). These data are taken from a study of sequential checkpoint blockade in melanoma. Study background: 91 pretreatment tumor DNA samples were TCRβ immunosequenced. Matched biopsies came pretreatment and at week 13 for some 21 patients.

General study results and limits: For nivolumab-first patients, baseline tumor clonality was associated with response.

Only in-frame clones appear in the TCRdb table, and some are missing; sequencing was by immunoSEQ multiplex PCR. Here the sample spans about 7,000 clones, roughly 30% being singletons. The CDR3 contains 13 residues. V lost 2 bases, J lost 2 bases, and 9 bases lay in between. The germline V gene encodes CDR1 GTSNPN and CDR2 SVGIG (reference sequence). The TCR comes from a human donor with melanoma. The chain recombines TRBV30 with TRBJ1-1; D is uncertain. The input for sequencing was tumor tissue (inferred from file names), taken from a patient given nivolumab and ipilimumab in sequence. The CDR3 region has the DNA TGTGCCTGGAGTCCGCAGATTAACACTGAAGCTTTCTTT. It is translated as CAWSPQINTEAFF.